Listed here is a single TCR beta chain. Its antigen is as yet unknown. The split of CD4+ cells yielded CD45RA+ naive and CD45RA-negative memory subsets. The V end was cut by 3 bases, the J end by 2 bases, with 10 bases between. CDR1 LNHNV and CDR2 YYDKDF come from the germline V gene (reference sequence). This CDR3 contains 15 residues. This sample stems from a study of shared clonotypes between healthy human individuals. Study-level points and caveats: Generation probabilities were higher for clonotypes shared across all four sorted-subset donors than for unshared ones.

Produced via immunoSEQ multiplex PCR; TCRdb's table is partial and in-frame only. This table holds about 600,000 clones, around 97% found once. The V gene is TRBV15, the J gene TRBJ2-2; no clear D gene. The clonotype originates from a woman in her 30s in good health. Input material: naive CD4+ T cells sorted from blood. Subset meaning: CD45RA+ positively selected. CDR3 DNA sequence: TGTGCCACCAGCAGTAGACTCCTAAACACCGGGGAGCTGTTTTTT. Its translation: CATSSRLLNTGELFF.